Included here is one T cell receptor (beta chain) sequence, with context. The antigen remains undetermined. The same CDR3 arises from other DNA sequences in this sample as well. The source of the sample is a study of shared clonotypes between healthy human individuals. The wider study: Ranging from 18 to 49 in age, donors were two women and a few men. Study-level points and caveats: Sequencing of the sorted subsets was shown by rarefaction to be incomplete despite large depth. The generation probabilities recorded for non-shared clonotypes fell below those of clonotypes shared by all four donors.

Trimming took 1 base from V and 0 from J, leaving 10 bases between them. The CDR3 has 16 residues. Germline V gene lookup returns CDR1 SGHTA and CDR2 FQGNSA. Each replicate PCR on the sorted subsets used about 0.2 ug DNA (around 30,000 T cell genomes). Clones were sequenced by immunoSEQ multiplex PCR, and TCRdb holds only the in-frame ones, with some missing. The sample includes about 2.3 million clones, more than 80% of them seen just once. The sample consisted of naive CD4+ T cells from PBMCs. The subset is: CD45RA+ positively selected. This TCR was sampled from a man between 18 and 29 years old in good health. Some clones in this sample may be carry-over from other donors' samples. The V call is TRBV7-2, the J call TRBJ2-1; D not resolved. This CDR3 reads CASSLGGSLSYNEQFF. CDR3 nucleotide sequence: TGTGCCAGCAGCTTAGGTGGTAGCCTCTCCTACAATGAGCAGTTCTTC.